Each of the 11 T cell receptor beta chains below was sequenced from the same sample in a study of radiotherapy plus CTLA-4 blockade in lung cancer. Profiling relied on immunoSEQ multiplex PCR, and the TCRdb table lists in-frame clones only, not all of them. The sample carries 95,000 to 150,000 clones, approximately 90% recorded once. This specimen was peripheral blood, taken from a patient treated with radiotherapy plus ipilimumab. All receptors come from a human donor with non-small cell lung cancer that progressed on radiotherapy plus ipilimumab.

This rearrangement joins TRBV9 to TRBJ2-3; TRBD2 agrees at 12 bases. The CDR3 is made up of 17 amino acids. J was trimmed by 5 bases and V by 0 bases; bases with no gene match: 7. Germline assignment: CDR1 SGDLS and CDR2 YYNGEE. The chain's CDR3 is CASSVDPSGRAVDTQYF. Written as DNA, the CDR3 is TGTGCCAGCAGCGTAGATCCTAGCGGGAGGGCCGTAGATACGCAGTATTTT. The whole variable domain, filled in from reference TRBV9 and TRBJ2-3, reads DSGVTQTPKHLITATGQRVTLRCSPRSGDLSVYWYQQSLDQGLQFLIQYYNGEERAKGNILERFSAQQFPDLHSELNLSSLELGDSALYFCASSVDPSGRAVDTQYFGPGTRLTVL.

This chain links TRBV4-2 with TRBJ2-5; D not resolved. Germline CDR1 and CDR2: LGHNA and YNFKEQ. The length of the CDR3 is 13 residues. V was trimmed by 4 bases and J by 2 bases, leaving 8 bases between them. CDR3 loop: CASSRGSQETQYF. The CDR3 DNA is TGTGCCAGCAGCCGAGGAAGTCAAGAGACCCAGTACTTC.

This chain joins TRBV29-1 and TRBJ2-5; 8 positions agree with TRBD2. CDR1 SQVTM and CDR2 ANQGSEA come from the germline V gene. Trimming cost V 5 bases and J 3 bases; bases outside gene matches: 5. CDR3 length equals 13 residues. CDR3 coding DNA: TGCAGCGTTATCCTAGCGGGCAAAGAGACCCAGTACTTC. Translated: CSVILAGKETQYF.

DNA for the CDR3: TGTGCCAGCAGCTCAAGGGCGGGATCCCAAGAGACCCAGTACTTC. Encoded protein: CASSSRAGSQETQYF. The chain is built from TRBV11-3 and TRBJ2-5, with D perhaps matching TRBD2 (6 bases). CDR1 is SGHNT, CDR2 YENEEA, per germline. With 4 bases removed from V and 1 base from J, the gap between germline ends came to 13 bases. The CDR3 sequence is 15 residues long.

The V and J genes are TRBV19 and TRBJ2-6; 8 bases agree with TRBD1. The germline gives CDR1 LNHDA, CDR2 SQIVND (reference sequence). This CDR3 comprises 18 residues. J was trimmed by 1 base and V by 5 bases; bases with no gene match: 10. The chain's CDR3 is CASSRVFQGASGANVLTF. CDR3 in DNA: TGTGCCAGTAGTCGTGTATTCCAGGGGGCGTCTGGGGCCAACGTCCTGACTTTC.

The gene calls are TRBV10-1 and TRBJ2-7; TRBD1 matches at 8 bases. Germline loops: CDR1 WNHNN, CDR2 SYGVQD (reference sequence). The CDR3 runs 13 residues. The V and J ends lost 4 bases and 2 bases, in that order; junction bases with no gene match: 1. The CDR3 loop is CASSGGQAYEQYF. The CDR3 DNA is TGCGCCAGCAGTGGGGGACAGGCCTACGAGCAGTACTTC.

The chain has TRBV6-5 and TRBJ1-1, with 9 bases lining up with TRBD1. CDR1 is MNHEY, CDR2 SVGAGI, per germline. After removal of 0 bases from V and 7 bases from J, the junction contained 3 bases not matched to a gene. CDR3 size: 14 residues. Here the CDR3 reads CASSYSRTGDEAFF. The CDR3 coding sequence is TGTGCCAGCAGTTACTCCCGGACAGGGGATGAAGCTTTCTTT.

This chain joins TRBV6-4 and TRBJ1-2; 8 bases are shared with TRBD1. This CDR3 is 14 amino acids long. The J segment lost 2 bases and the V segment lost 5 bases, leaving 4 bases of the junction unmatched. CDR1 MRHNA and CDR2 SNTAGT come from the germline V gene. In DNA, the CDR3 is TGTGCCAGCAGTCCGGGACAGGAGAACTATGGCTACACCTTC. Amino acids: CASSPGQENYGYTF.

The V gene is TRBV6-6, the J gene TRBJ2-1; no clear D gene. V lost 0 bases and J lost 9, with 12 bases in between. Germline CDR1 reads MNHNY; CDR2 reads SVGAGI (reference sequence). This CDR3 region has 14 residues. CDR3 amino acids: CASSYSTSGSEQFF. CDR3 sequence (DNA): TGTGCCAGCAGTTACTCGACGTCAGGCAGTGAGCAGTTCTTC.

The table lists this clone with a count of one. The chain links TRBV4-1 to TRBJ2-1; D gene uncertain. V lost 5 bases and J 0 bases, leaving 14 bases between the germline ends. Germline V lookup: CDR1 MGHRA, CDR2 YSYEKL. The CDR3 has 16 amino acids. The CDR3 DNA reads TGCGCCAGCAGCTCCCCCATAGCACGCTCCTACAATGAGCAGTTCTTC. Protein sequence: CASSSPIARSYNEQFF.

In this sample, this clone turned up once. The chain uses TRBV5-1 and TRBJ2-1, with TRBD1 matching 9 bases. Germline CDR1 is SGHRS and CDR2 is YFSETQ. The CDR3 sequence is 16 residues long. V lost 5 bases and J lost 3; bases outside the gene matches: 9. This CDR3 is CASREQGAGHYNEQFF. The CDR3 DNA is TGCGCCAGCAGAGAACAGGGGGCGGGACACTACAATGAGCAGTTCTTC.